Following are 15 T cell receptor beta chains from one sample sequenced in a study of CD8 T cells in ankylosing spondylitis. TCRdb used MiXCR to reprocess the 5' RACE reads, holding one entry per CDR3 protein. This sample has roughly 230,000 distinct CDR3 sequences, with 18% found just once. Sample: blood, either unsorted or a sorted T cell fraction (not recorded which). These receptors all stem from a male donor with ankylosing spondylitis or in good health (not recorded which).

Here the CDR3 reads CASSEVMNTGELFF. For the CDR3, the DNA is TGTGCCAGCAGTGAAGTAATGAACACCGGGGAGCTGTTTTTT. This sequence joins TRBV2 and TRBJ2-2; D is undetermined. CDR3 size: 14 residues. CDR1 and CDR2 from the germline V gene are SNHLY and FYNNEI. The V end was cut by 1 base, the J end by 1 base, with 4 bases between.

In its sample, this clonotype was seen a few times. This rearrangement joins TRBV9 to TRBJ2-4; D may be TRBD2 (6 bases). Trimming removed 3 bases at V and 0 bases at J, with 25 bases between. The CDR3 runs 20 residues. Germline CDR1 is SGDLS and CDR2 is YYNGEE. CDR3 region: CASSEKEAGRWDLAKNIQYF. CDR3 in DNA: TGTGCCAGCAGCGAGAAGGAGGCAGGTCGTTGGGACTTAGCCAAAAACATTCAGTACTTC.

This clonotype appeared a few times. The chain recombines TRBV6-5 with TRBJ2-7; TRBD1 matches 10 bases. This CDR3 has 14 residues. Germline CDR1 reads MNHEY; CDR2 reads SVGAGI. J lost 6 bases, V lost 1 base, and 3 bases had no gene match. The CDR3 sequence: CASSYWDRGSEQYF. In DNA, the CDR3 is TGTGCCAGCAGTTACTGGGACAGGGGATCCGAGCAGTACTTC.

This clonotype has ten or more counts. The rearrangement joins TRBV3-1 to TRBJ2-1, with a weak D call TRBD2 (6 bases). Trimming left V 4 bases short and J 4 bases short, with 14 bases between. The CDR3 consists of 15 residues. Germline loops: CDR1 LGHDT, CDR2 YNNKEL (reference sequence). The CDR3 nucleotides read TGTGCCAGCAGCCCACCGGGCGGGATGTACAATGAGCAGTTCTTC. Amino acids: CASSPPGGMYNEQFF.

The genes are TRBV11-2 and TRBJ2-7, with D tentatively TRBD1 or TRBD2 (5 bases each). Germline V CDR1 and CDR2: SGHAT, FQNNGV. The CDR3 totals 13 residues. V was pared by 3 bases and J by 4 bases, with 10 bases between. In DNA form, the CDR3 reads TGTGCCAGCAGCTTGGTGAGGGGTTACGAGCAGTACTTC. Translation: CASSLVRGYEQYF.

Only a few counts were recorded for this clonotype. The chain combines TRBV20-1 with TRBJ2-5; no clear D. Germline CDR1 reads DFQATT; CDR2 reads SNEGSKA (reference sequence). The germline V and J ends were trimmed by 2 bases and 4 bases, with 20 bases remaining between them. This CDR3 region has 16 residues. CDR3: CSARFGVRHFGETQYF. CDR3 in DNA: TGCAGTGCTAGATTCGGCGTCAGGCACTTTGGAGAGACCCAGTACTTC.

This clonotype was observed at least ten times. The rearrangement uses TRBV12-5 and TRBJ2-2; D ambiguous. Germline V gene lookup returns CDR1 LGHNT and CDR2 FRNRAP. This CDR3 has 13 amino acids. With 0 bases removed from V and 4 bases from J, the gap between germline ends came to 3 bases. The CDR3 DNA reads as TGTGCTAGTGGTTTGGTAATCACCGGGGAGCTGTTTTTT. Amino acid sequence: CASGLVITGELFF.

This chain links TRBV12-5 with TRBJ2-5, with D unclear. Germline-derived CDR1 and CDR2 are LGHNT and FRNRAP. Trimming pared 3 bases from V and 4 bases from J, leaving 9 bases between. CDR3 size: 13 residues. CDR3 protein: CASGFGFRETQYF. The CDR3 DNA sequence: TGTGCTAGTGGTTTCGGGTTTCGAGAGACCCAGTACTTC.

V gene TRBV6-1 combines with J gene TRBJ1-6; a possible D gene is TRBD1 (5 bases). Germline V CDR1 and CDR2: MNHNS, SASEGT. The V end lost 6 bases, the J end lost 7 bases, and 13 bases lay between the germline ends. This CDR3 is built from 14 residues. This chain's CDR3 is CASSFRVGNSPLHF. The CDR3 DNA reads TGTGCCAGCAGCTTCAGGGTGGGGAATTCACCCCTCCACTTT.

This clonotype was seen more than once but under ten times. The chain links TRBV5-6 to TRBJ2-1; possibly TRBD1 for D (5 bases). Between the trimmed V and J ends, which lost 0 bases and 9 bases, there was a span of 19 bases. Germline V gene data show CDR1 as SGHDT and CDR2 as YYEEEE. The CDR3 consists of 16 residues. The DNA for the CDR3 is TGTGCCAGCAGCTTGGGAAGGGGCCCAGTCTTCGGTGAGCAGTTCTTC. It encodes CASSLGRGPVFGEQFF.

This clonotype has at least ten counts. The gene calls are TRBV7-3 and TRBJ2-3; no clear D. This CDR3 region has 13 residues. Trimming left V 1 base short and J 5 bases short, with 7 bases between. CDR1 and CDR2 (germline): SGHTA, FQGTGA. The CDR3 DNA reads TGTGCCAGCAGCTTAATGGCGCGAGATACGCAGTATTTT. This codes for CASSLMARDTQYF.

The chain links TRBV9 to TRBJ1-1; 7 bases map to TRBD1. This CDR3 comprises 14 residues. The germline CDR1 and CDR2 sequences are SGDLS and YYNGEE. V lost 3 bases and J lost 1; bases outside the gene matches: 3. CDR3 residues: CASSGGQPNTEAFF. The CDR3 DNA follows: TGTGCCAGCAGCGGGGGACAGCCGAACACTGAAGCTTTCTTT.

Only a few counts were recorded for this clonotype. The chain recombines TRBV12-3 or TRBV12-4 with TRBJ2-2; possible D gene TRBD2, 6 bases. Trimming removed 2 bases at V and 4 bases at J, with 17 bases between. The CDR3 has 17 amino acids. CDR3 nucleotide sequence: TGTGCCAGCAGTTTAAGGAGGGGTCAGGGCCCCACCGGGGAGCTGTTTTTT. Its translation is CASSLRRGQGPTGELFF.

This clonotype appeared a few times. The chain joins TRBV12-3 or TRBV12-4 to TRBJ1-2; D gene unclear. Trimming pared 3 bases from V and 8 bases from J, leaving 16 bases between. The CDR3 is made up of 14 amino acids. CDR3 loop: CASSFAGTSQGYTF. The CDR3 DNA sequence: TGTGCCAGCAGTTTCGCAGGCACCTCTCAGGGCTACACCTTC.

The chain couples TRBV7-9 to TRBJ2-1; the match to TRBD1 covers 10 bases. This CDR3 has 14 amino acids. From germline, CDR1 is SEHNR and CDR2 FQNEAQ (reference sequence). V was clipped by 10 bases and J by 1 base; unmatched bases: 4. Here the CDR3 reads CATSGQGSYNEQFF. The DNA for the CDR3 is TGTGCCACCTCGGGACAGGGGTCCTACAATGAGCAGTTCTTC.